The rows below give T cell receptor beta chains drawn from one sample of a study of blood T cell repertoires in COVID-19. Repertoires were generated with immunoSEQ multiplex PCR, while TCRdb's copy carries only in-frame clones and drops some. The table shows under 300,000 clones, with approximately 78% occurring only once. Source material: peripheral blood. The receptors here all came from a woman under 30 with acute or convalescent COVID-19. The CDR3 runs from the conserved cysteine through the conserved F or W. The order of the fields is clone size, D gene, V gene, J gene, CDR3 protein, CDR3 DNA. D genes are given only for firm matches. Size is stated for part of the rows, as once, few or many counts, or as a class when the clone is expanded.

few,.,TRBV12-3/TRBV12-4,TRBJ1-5,CASSRSNQPQHF,TGTGCCAGCAGCAGGAGCAATCAGCCCCAGCATTTT
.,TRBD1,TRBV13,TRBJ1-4,CASSLRGQNEKLFF,TGTGCCAGCAGCTTAAGGGGACAGAATGAAAAACTGTTTTTT
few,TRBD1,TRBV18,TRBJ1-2,CASSPPGTGNYGYTF,TGTGCCAGCTCACCACCTGGGACAGGGAACTATGGCTACACCTTC
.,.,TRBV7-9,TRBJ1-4,CASSFGQGESREKLFF,TGTGCCAGCAGCTTCGGGCAGGGCGAAAGCCGTGAAAAACTGTTTTTT
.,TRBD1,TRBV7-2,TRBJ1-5,CASSLDGTGYQPQHF,TGTGCCAGCAGCTTAGACGGGACAGGGTATCAGCCCCAGCATTTT
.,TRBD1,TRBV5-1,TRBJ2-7,CASSLTGAYEQYF,TGCGCCAGCAGCTTGACAGGGGCCTACGAGCAGTACTTC
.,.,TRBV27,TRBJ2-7,CATLSLYEQYF,TGTGCCACACTTTCCCTTTACGAGCAGTACTTC
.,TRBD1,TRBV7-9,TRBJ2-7,CASSPTGTVSLGEQYF,TGTGCCAGCAGTCCAACCGGGACAGTTTCTTTGGGGGAGCAGTACTTC
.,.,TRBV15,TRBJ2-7,CATSGGTAIFGEQYF,TGTGCCACCAGCGGGGGGACCGCTATTTTTGGTGAGCAGTACTTC
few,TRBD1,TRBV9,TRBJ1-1,CASSADDSGQVNTEAFF,TGTGCCAGCAGCGCGGATGACTCGGGACAGGTGAACACTGAAGCTTTCTTT
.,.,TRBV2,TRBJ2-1,CASHRLESYNEQFF,TGTGCCAGCCACCGACTAGAATCATACAATGAGCAGTTCTTC
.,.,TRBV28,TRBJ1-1,CASSFQGLNTEAFF,TGTGCCAGCAGTTTCCAGGGGCTGAACACTGAAGCTTTCTTT
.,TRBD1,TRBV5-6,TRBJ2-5,CASSLGQGIQETQYF,TGTGCCAGCAGCTTGGGACAGGGGATACAAGAGACCCAGTACTTC
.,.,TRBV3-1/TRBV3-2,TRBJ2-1,CASSTWGRNNEQFF,TGTGCCAGCAGTACGTGGGGGCGAAACAATGAGCAGTTCTTC
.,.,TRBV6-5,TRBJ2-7,CASSIFIGKTYEQYF,TGTGCCAGCAGTATATTTATCGGGAAGACCTACGAGCAGTACTTC
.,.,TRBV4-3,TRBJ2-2,CASSQGRAGELFF,TGCGCCAGCAGCCAAGGTCGCGCCGGGGAGCTGTTTTTT
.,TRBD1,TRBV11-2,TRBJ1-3,CASSSGTGSGNTIYF,TGTGCCAGCAGCTCTGGGACAGGCTCTGGAAACACCATATATTTT
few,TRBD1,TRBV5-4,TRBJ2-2,CASSLGQGAPRTGELFF,TGTGCCAGCAGCTTGGGGCAGGGGGCGCCGAGGACCGGGGAGCTGTTTTTT
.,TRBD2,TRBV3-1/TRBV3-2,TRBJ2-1,CASSQELASGRVNEQFF,TGTGCCAGCAGCCAAGAACTGGCCAGCGGGAGAGTAAATGAGCAGTTCTTC
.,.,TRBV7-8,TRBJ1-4,CASSLGAGVVTNEKLFF,TGTGCCAGCAGCTTAGGGGCGGGGGTAGTAACTAATGAAAAACTGTTTTTT
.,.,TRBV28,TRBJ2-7,CASRAPGLYGYEQYF,TGTGCCAGCAGGGCACCGGGACTGTACGGTTACGAGCAGTACTTC
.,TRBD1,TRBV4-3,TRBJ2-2,CASSQPPGQGGGELFF,TGCGCCAGCAGCCAACCACCGGGACAGGGTGGCGGGGAGCTGTTTTTT
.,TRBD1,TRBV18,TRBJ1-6,CASSPTGTNSPLHF,TGTGCCAGCTCACCGACAGGGACCAATTCACCCCTCCACTTT
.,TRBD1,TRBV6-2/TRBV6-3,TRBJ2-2,CASSSQGSTGELFF,TGTGCCAGCAGTTCACAGGGGTCCACCGGGGAGCTGTTTTTT
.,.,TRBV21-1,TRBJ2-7,CASSPPHRDTDSYEQYF,TGTGCCAGCAGCCCACCCCACCGGGACACGGACTCCTACGAGCAGTACTTC
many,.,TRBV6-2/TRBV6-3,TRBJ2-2,CASSALAEQNTGELFF,TGTGCCAGCAGTGCCCTTGCGGAACAGAACACCGGGGAGCTGTTTTTT
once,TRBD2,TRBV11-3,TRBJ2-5,CASSRTGTSGTETQYF,TGTGCCAGCAGCCGTACGGGGACTAGCGGGACGGAGACCCAGTACTTC
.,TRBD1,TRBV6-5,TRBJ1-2,CASSYRRQGHYGYTF,TGTGCCAGCAGTTACCGGCGACAGGGTCACTATGGCTACACCTTC
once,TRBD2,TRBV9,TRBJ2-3,CASSFGLAGGADTQYF,TGTGCCAGCAGCTTTGGACTAGCGGGAGGAGCAGATACGCAGTATTTT
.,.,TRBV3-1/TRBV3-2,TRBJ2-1,CASSQAGDYNEQFF,TGTGCCAGCAGCCAAGCGGGAGACTACAATGAGCAGTTCTTC
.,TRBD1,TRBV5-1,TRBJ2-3,CASSVAGTGGTDTQYF,TGCGCCAGCAGCGTAGCCGGGACAGGGGGCACAGATACGCAGTATTTT
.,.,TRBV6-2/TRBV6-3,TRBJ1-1,CASSRNTEAFF,TGTGCCAGCAGTCGGAACACTGAAGCTTTCTTT
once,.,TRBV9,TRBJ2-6,CASSVGRAARSGANVLTF,TGTGCCAGCAGCGTAGGGCGGGCGGCCCGCTCTGGGGCCAACGTCCTGACTTTC
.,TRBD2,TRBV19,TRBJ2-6,CASRSRTSGASGANVLTF,TGTGCCAGTAGATCCAGGACTAGCGGGGCCTCTGGGGCCAACGTCCTGACTTTC
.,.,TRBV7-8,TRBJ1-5,CASSLGGTRRGNQPQHF,TGTGCCAGCAGCTTAGGAGGGACTAGAAGGGGAAATCAGCCCCAGCATTTT
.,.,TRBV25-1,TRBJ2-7,CASSPTTGAPYEQYF,TGTGCCAGCAGTCCGACGACAGGAGCCCCCTACGAGCAGTACTTC
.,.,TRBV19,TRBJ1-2,CASHDGARGYGYTF,TGTGCCAGTCATGACGGCGCCCGAGGCTATGGCTACACCTTC
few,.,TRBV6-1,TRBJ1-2,CASSEGHQINGYTF,TGTGCCAGCAGTGAAGGACACCAAATCAACGGCTACACCTTC
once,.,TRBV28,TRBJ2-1,CASRLFGTPRPLNEQFF,TGTGCCAGCAGGTTATTCGGGACACCAAGACCCCTTAATGAGCAGTTCTTC
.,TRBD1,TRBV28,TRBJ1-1,CASSSPGQGWNTEAFF,TGTGCCAGCAGTTCCCCGGGACAGGGGTGGAACACTGAAGCTTTCTTT
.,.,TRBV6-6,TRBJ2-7,CASSSTSYGEQYF,TGTGCCAGCAGTTCTACTAGTTATGGCGAGCAGTACTTC
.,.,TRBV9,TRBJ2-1,CASSVVAQGNEQFF,TGTGCCAGCAGCGTAGTTGCCCAGGGCAATGAGCAGTTCTTC
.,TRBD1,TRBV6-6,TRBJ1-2,CASNFVTGPYGYTF,TGTGCCAGCAATTTTGTGACAGGGCCCTATGGCTACACCTTC
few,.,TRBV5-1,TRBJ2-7,CASRRLAHPSYEQYF,TGCGCCAGCAGGCGTCTAGCGCACCCATCCTACGAGCAGTACTTC
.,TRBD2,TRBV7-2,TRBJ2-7,CASSPQRRDYGTYEQYF,TGTGCCAGCAGCCCCCAACGGAGGGACTATGGGACTTACGAGCAGTACTTC
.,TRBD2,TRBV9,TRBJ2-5,CASSPGLAGGGETQYF,TGTGCCAGCAGCCCGGGACTAGCGGGAGGAGGAGAGACCCAGTACTTC
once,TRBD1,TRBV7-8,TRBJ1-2,CASSSGGGPRSNYGYTF,TGTGCCAGCAGCTCCGGAGGGGGCCCGCGGTCCAACTATGGCTACACCTTC
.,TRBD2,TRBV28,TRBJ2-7,CASSSGGSNYEQYF,TGTGCCAGCAGTTCGGGGGGGTCGAACTACGAGCAGTACTTC
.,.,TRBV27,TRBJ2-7,CASSSRGEQYF,TGTGCCAGCAGTTCGCGGGGCGAGCAGTACTTC
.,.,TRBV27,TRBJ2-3,CASSPGLLDTQYF,TGTGCCAGCAGCCCAGGGTTGTTAGATACGCAGTATTTT
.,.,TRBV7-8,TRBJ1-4,CASSVQGGKLFF,TGTGCCAGCAGCGTCCAAGGAGGGAAACTGTTTTTT
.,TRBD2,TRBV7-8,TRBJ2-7,CASSFSTPSGSEQYF,TGTGCCAGCAGCTTCTCTACCCCTAGCGGGAGCGAGCAGTACTTC
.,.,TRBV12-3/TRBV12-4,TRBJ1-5,CASSERGPQHF,TGTGCCAGCAGTGAGCGGGGGCCCCAGCATTTT